This note documents a single T cell receptor (beta chain) sequence. What it recognizes is unknown. Produced via immunoSEQ multiplex PCR; TCRdb's table is partial and in-frame only. The sample holds over a million clones, about 80% seen once. These data come from a study of shared clonotypes between healthy human individuals. Study outcomes and limitations: Clonotype sharing across donors was expected to vary with sequencing depth.

Germline V gives CDR1 MNHNS, CDR2 SASEGT. The trim removed 2 bases at V and 0 bases at J, leaving 2 bases unmatched. The CDR3 loop spans 15 amino acids. The chain uses TRBV6-1 and TRBJ1-2; 8 bases align to TRBD1. The sequenced sample was memory CD4+ T cells from PBMCs. Sample subset: CD45RA-negative fraction. This TCR was recovered from a man aged 18 to 29 in good health. Some clones in this sample may be carry-over from other donors' samples. CDR3 DNA: TGTGCCAGCAGTGAACGGGACAGGACTAACTATGGCTACACCTTC. Encoded protein: CASSERDRTNYGYTF.